The 24 T cell receptor beta chains listed next were all sequenced from one sample in a study of identical twins. From the 5' RACE reads, TCRdb called clonotypes with MiXCR, one entry per CDR3 protein. The sample has hundreds of thousands of distinct CDR3 sequences; over 5% are singletons. Specimen: naive T cells sorted from blood. The receptors derive from a man aged 18 to 30 in good health.

There are a few counts of this clonotype. The genes are TRBV6-2 or TRBV6-3 and TRBJ2-7, with TRBD2 matching 11 bases. Germline CDR1 reads MNHEY; CDR2 reads SVGEGT. V lost 4 bases and J lost 3; bases outside the gene matches: 14. CDR3 length: 18 residues. CDR3 protein: CASSFPGSGTSGFYEQYV. For the CDR3, the DNA is TGTGCCAGCAGTTTCCCAGGCTCCGGGACTAGCGGCTTCTACGAGCAGTACGTC.

The sample holds a few counts of this clonotype. The chain joins TRBV11-3 to TRBJ2-1; 8 nucleotides align to TRBD1. This CDR3 has 15 residues. Looked up from germline, CDR1 is SGHNT and CDR2 is YENEEA. Germline trimming cut 5 bases from V and 7 bases from J; bases unmatched to any gene: 10. The CDR3 DNA is TGTGCCAGCAGCCCACACCGGACAGGGTTAAATGAGCAGTTCTTC. It translates to CASSPHRTGLNEQFF.

This chain links TRBV7-9 with TRBJ2-1, with D unclear. V was shortened by 5 bases and J by 8 bases, with 19 bases between the two germline ends. CDR3 length: 15 residues. Germline assignment: CDR1 SEHNR and CDR2 FQNEAQ (reference sequence). CDR3: CASSPDGVINHEQFF. DNA for the CDR3: TGTGCCAGCAGCCCAGATGGAGTAATTAATCATGAGCAGTTCTTC.

This clonotype was seen only a few times. CDR3 DNA: TGTGCCAGCAGCCGGGACGCCGGCTACGAGCAGTACTTC. This codes for CASSRDAGYEQYF. The V and J genes are TRBV9 and TRBJ2-7, with D perhaps matching TRBD1 or TRBD2 (5 bases each). The V end was cut by 4 bases, the J end by 3 bases, with 11 bases between. The CDR3 loop spans 13 amino acids. Germline V gives CDR1 SGDLS, CDR2 YYNGEE.

This clonotype was found a few times. The chain recombines TRBV3-1 with TRBJ2-1; D is tentatively TRBD1 or TRBD2 (5 bases each). Trimming took 0 bases from V and 2 from J, leaving 11 bases between them. CDR3 length: 16 residues. CDR1 is LGHDT and CDR2 is YNNKEL in the germline V gene (reference sequence). CDR3 in amino acids: CASSQDMPGPYNEQFF. The CDR3 nucleotides read TGTGCCAGCAGCCAAGATATGCCGGGACCCTACAATGAGCAGTTCTTC.

V is TRBV20-1 and J is TRBJ1-5; 7 bases are a match to TRBD1. Germline V gives CDR1 DFQATT, CDR2 SNEGSKA (reference sequence). This CDR3 is built from 15 residues. The V gene end was trimmed by 6 bases and the J gene end by 2 bases; junction bases not matched to a gene: 10. CDR3 nucleotide sequence: TGCAGTGCCCATACGACAGGGTCGGGCAATCAGCCCCAGCATTTT. It translates to CSAHTTGSGNQPQHF.

The chain employs TRBV4-2 and TRBJ2-2, with 9 bases lining up with TRBD1. The V segment lost 5 bases and the J segment 7 bases; nucleotides outside the gene matches: 8. From germline, CDR1 is LGHNA and CDR2 YNFKEQ. This CDR3 contains 15 residues. CDR3 amino acids: CASSSRDRDGGELFF. The CDR3 region has the DNA TGTGCCAGCAGCTCGAGGGACAGGGATGGCGGGGAGCTGTTTTTT.

The chain carries TRBV6-5 and TRBJ2-3, with TRBD2 identical over 7 bases. V lost 4 bases, J lost 6 bases, and 10 bases stayed unmatched. CDR3 size: 15 residues. Germline CDR1 and CDR2: MNHEY and SVGAGI. The CDR3 loop is CASSFLAASGDTQYF. CDR3 nucleotide sequence: TGTGCCAGCAGTTTTCTAGCGGCTTCCGGGGATACGCAGTATTTT.

The V call is TRBV12-2, the J call TRBJ2-7; the D call TRBD2 from the table was never checked on the DNA. TRBV12-2 is listed as a pseudogene. The CDR3 loop spans 17 amino acids. CDR3 protein: CASRLIFGGRVSYEQYF. The CDR3 DNA reads as TGTGCAAGTCGCTTAATTTTCGGCGGGCGGGTAAGCTACGAGCAGTACTTC.

This clonotype was seen ten or more times. The gene calls are TRBV4-3 and TRBJ2-7, with TRBD1 as a possible D gene (5 bases). The CDR3 runs to 14 residues. The germline gives CDR1 LGHNA, CDR2 YSLEER. Deletions cut 0 bases from V and 5 bases from J, with 11 bases between. The CDR3 DNA reads as TGCGCCAGCAGCCAAGATTTACAGGCCCACGAGCAGTACTTC. Residues: CASSQDLQAHEQYF.

This clonotype was recorded at least ten times. V and J are TRBV29-1 and TRBJ2-1, with 10 bases matching TRBD2. From germline, CDR1 is SQVTM and CDR2 ANQGSEA. Trimming took 4 bases from V and 7 from J; bases not matched to a gene: 7. CDR3 size: 14 residues. The CDR3 reads CSVGPSGSRNEQFF. In DNA form, the CDR3 reads TGCAGCGTTGGGCCTAGCGGGAGTAGGAATGAGCAGTTCTTC.

This clonotype was counted at least ten times. V gene TRBV12-3 or TRBV12-4 combines with J gene TRBJ2-3, with D maybe TRBD1 (6 bases). The ends were cut back, 3 bases at V and 3 bases at J, with 10 bases in the middle. The CDR3 runs to 14 residues. The CDR3 DNA sequence: TGTGCCAGCAGTTTTCTCAGGGGAACAGATACGCAGTATTTT. Protein product: CASSFLRGTDTQYF.

This clonotype was seen ten or more times. The CDR3 nucleotides read TGTGCCAGCAGTTTAGCCCTTGGGGGGTCGACAGATACGCAGTATTTT. Translating gives CASSLALGGSTDTQYF. The rearrangement joins TRBV12-3 or TRBV12-4 to TRBJ2-3; a possible D gene is TRBD2 (6 bases). The V end was cut by 0 bases, the J end by 3 bases, with 13 bases between. The CDR3 consists of 16 residues.

Details on this clonotype: At one boundary the junction diverges from the germline segment, which might be a read error. The rearrangement links TRBV7-9 to TRBJ2-1; 9 bases fit TRBD2. Germline-derived CDR1 and CDR2 are SEHNR and FQNEAQ (reference sequence). CDR3 size: 15 residues. The CDR3 here is CASSKTSGSYNGQFF. As DNA, the CDR3 is TGTGCCAGCAGCAAGACTAGCGGATCCTACAATGGGCAGTTCTTC.

This clonotype was detected many times. The V call is TRBV18, the J call TRBJ2-1; no clear D. V was trimmed by 2 bases and J by 1 base, leaving 9 bases between them. The CDR3 consists of 15 residues. Germline V gives CDR1 KGHSH, CDR2 LQKENI. This CDR3 reads CASSPNPGSYNEQFF. The CDR3 DNA is TGTGCCAGCTCACCAAACCCGGGTTCCTACAATGAGCAGTTCTTC.

This clonotype occurred many times. CDR3 nucleotide sequence: TGTGCCAGCAGCCAAGAAGTCTCCTCCTACAATGAGCAGTTCTTC. It yields the protein CASSQEVSSYNEQFF. The gene calls are TRBV14 and TRBJ2-1; D remains unclear. Trimming took 0 bases from V and 0 from J, leaving 6 bases between them. The CDR3 extends over 15 amino acids. Germline V gives CDR1 SGHDN, CDR2 FVKESK.

CDR3 DNA sequence: TGTGCCAGCAGGCCGGACAGGGGTGGCTACAATGAGCAGTTCTTC. Translating it yields CASRPDRGGYNEQFF. The rearrangement uses TRBV7-3 and TRBJ2-1; 9 bases match TRBD1. V lost 6 bases to trimming and J lost 3 bases; unmatched junction nucleotides: 6. The CDR3 length is 15 residues. Germline CDR1 and CDR2: SGHTA and FQGTGA.

V gene TRBV20-1 combines with J gene TRBJ2-2, with 7 bases lining up with TRBD1. J lost 0 bases, V lost 5 bases, and 3 bases had no gene match. The CDR3 covers 14 residues. CDR1 and CDR2 from the germline V gene are DFQATT and SNEGSKA (reference sequence). CDR3 DNA: TGCAGTGCTCTGGGACAGTCGAACACCGGGGAGCTGTTTTTT. Translation: CSALGQSNTGELFF.

Remarks on this clonotype: A clone one base away is much larger, so this may be a read error. Likely a read error: the CDR3 ends without its conserved phenylalanine or tryptophan. V is TRBV12-3 or TRBV12-4 and J is TRBJ1-2; possible D gene TRBD1, 5 bases. The CDR3 spans 14 residues. V lost 2 bases, J lost 4 bases, and 11 bases lay in between. The CDR3 region is CASSLRGVSYGYTY. The CDR3, as DNA: TGTGCCAGCAGTTTACGGGGGGTCTCCTATGGCTACACCTAC.

This clonotype was seen many times. The gene calls are TRBV20-1 and TRBJ2-1; D may correspond to TRBD1 or TRBD2 (5 bases each). CDR1 and CDR2 from the germline V gene are DFQATT and SNEGSKA (reference sequence). V shed 0 bases and J shed 0 bases, with 9 bases lying between them. CDR3 length: 15 amino acids. This CDR3 is CSARESGHSYNEQFF. The CDR3 region has the DNA TGCAGTGCTAGAGAGAGCGGACACTCCTACAATGAGCAGTTCTTC.

The chain carries TRBV12-3 or TRBV12-4 and TRBJ2-1; D is unclear. Trimming stripped 6 bases from V and 0 bases from J, with 18 bases between. The CDR3 has 17 amino acids. The chain's CDR3 is CASSPSGLRSSYNEQFF. The CDR3, as DNA: TGTGCCAGCAGCCCATCGGGCCTCAGGAGCTCCTACAATGAGCAGTTCTTC.

The V and J genes are TRBV5-1 and TRBJ2-3, with D possibly TRBD1 on 5 matching bases. Germline-derived CDR1 and CDR2 are SGHRS and YFSETQ. V was clipped by 0 bases and J by 5 bases, with 10 bases between them. The CDR3 covers 14 residues. The CDR3 loop is CASSLGAGRDTQYF. CDR3 nucleotides: TGCGCCAGCAGCTTGGGGGCAGGGCGAGATACGCAGTATTTT.

Only a few counts were recorded for this clonotype. The chain employs TRBV3-1 and TRBJ1-5, with D possibly TRBD1 on 5 matching bases. CDR1 and CDR2 (germline): LGHDT, YNNKEL (reference sequence). The CDR3 has 16 residues. V shed 0 bases and J shed 4 bases, with 13 bases lying between them. The CDR3 coding sequence is TGTGCCAGCAGCCAAGATGCGGGGACTCCTAATCAGCCCCAGCATTTT. This encodes CASSQDAGTPNQPQHF.

This chain joins TRBV6-2 or TRBV6-3 and TRBJ2-1; the D gene is possibly TRBD2 (6 bases). CDR1 and CDR2 (germline): MNHEY, SVGEGT. Trimming took off 8 bases at V and 4 bases at J, with 18 bases between the two ends. The CDR3 has 15 amino acids. CDR3 in DNA: TGTGCCAGCGGCTCCGTCGGGAGACGATACAATGAGCAGTTCTTC. The encoded protein is CASGSVGRRYNEQFF.